This passage covers 6 T cell receptor beta chains from one sample sequenced in a study of cytomegalovirus exposure and HLA in healthy donors. A multiplex PCR was run with 60 Vbeta primers and 13 Jbeta primers. The repertoire was sequenced with immunoSEQ multiplex PCR; TCRdb's copy has only in-frame clones and lacks some. The sample gives around 150,000 clones, 70% to 80% of which show up once; 6.5% to 8% is in the top ten. Material: PBMCs. Receptors were obtained from a man aged 35 to 55 in good health and CMV-seropositive.

This chain uses TRBV5-1 with TRBJ2-7; 9 positions match TRBD1. Germline values: CDR1 SGHRS, CDR2 YFSETQ. The CDR3 length is 14 residues. V was clipped by 1 base and J by 5 bases; unmatched bases: 4. The CDR3 protein is CASSLQQGAHEQYF. Written as DNA, the CDR3 is TGCGCCAGCAGCTTGCAACAGGGGGCCCACGAGCAGTACTTC.

This clone was recorded once. V is TRBV30 and J is TRBJ1-5; no reliable D call. V was trimmed by 3 bases and J by 6 bases, leaving 15 bases between them. This CDR3 is 14 amino acids long. From germline, CDR1 is GTSNPN and CDR2 SVGIG (reference sequence). DNA of the CDR3: TGTGCCTGGAGCAGGAAAGGGAGCGGTCAGCCCCAGCATTTT. Its protein product is CAWSRKGSGQPQHF.

The chain recombines TRBV10-3 with TRBJ2-2; 7 bases map to TRBD1. Germline V gives CDR1 ENHRY, CDR2 SYGVKD. V was clipped by 6 bases and J by 5 bases; unmatched bases: 9. The CDR3 is made up of 15 amino acids. The CDR3 bases are TGTGCCATCAGGGAGGAGACAGGGAGAACCGGGGAGCTGTTTTTT. This translates into CAIREETGRTGELFF.

The V and J genes are TRBV4-1 and TRBJ2-1; unclear D gene. Trimming stripped 4 bases from V and 0 bases from J, with 10 bases between. Germline loops: CDR1 MGHRA, CDR2 YSYEKL. The CDR3 consists of 15 residues. CDR3 in DNA: TGCGCCAGCAGCCTAGAGGAGTTCTCCTACAATGAGCAGTTCTTC. Translated, it gives CASSLEEFSYNEQFF.

The J gene is TRBJ1-4, the V gene TRBV5-1; 8 bases map to TRBD1. CDR1 SGHRS and CDR2 YFSETQ come from the germline V gene. V trimming: 6 bases; J trimming: 7 bases; junction bases outside the gene matches: 11. The CDR3 has 15 amino acids. CDR3 sequence (DNA): TGCGCCAGCACCGAGGGTCGTGACAGGGGTGAAAAACTGTTTTTT. Its translation is CASTEGRDRGEKLFF.

The chain links TRBV7-8 to TRBJ2-5, with 15 bases identical to TRBD2. The better agreement between TRBJ2-7 and the DNA end casts doubt on the J call. CDR1 and CDR2 from the germline V gene are SGHVS and FQNEAQ. The CDR3 loop spans 16 amino acids. The CDR3 reads CASSTRTSGRGHEQYF. CDR3 nucleotide sequence: TGTGCCAGCAGCACTCGGACTAGCGGGAGGGGCCACGAGCAGTACTTC.